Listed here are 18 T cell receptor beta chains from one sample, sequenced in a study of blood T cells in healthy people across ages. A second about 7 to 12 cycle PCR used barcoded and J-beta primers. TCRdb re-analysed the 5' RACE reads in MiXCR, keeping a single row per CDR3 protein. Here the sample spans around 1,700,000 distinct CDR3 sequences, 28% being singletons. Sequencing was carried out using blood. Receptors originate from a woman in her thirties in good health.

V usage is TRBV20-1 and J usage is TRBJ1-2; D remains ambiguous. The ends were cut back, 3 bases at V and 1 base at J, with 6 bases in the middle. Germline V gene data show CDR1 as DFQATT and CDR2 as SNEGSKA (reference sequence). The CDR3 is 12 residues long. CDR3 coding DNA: TGCAGTGCTAGTGTGGTTAACTATGGCTACACCTTC. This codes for CSASVVNYGYTF.

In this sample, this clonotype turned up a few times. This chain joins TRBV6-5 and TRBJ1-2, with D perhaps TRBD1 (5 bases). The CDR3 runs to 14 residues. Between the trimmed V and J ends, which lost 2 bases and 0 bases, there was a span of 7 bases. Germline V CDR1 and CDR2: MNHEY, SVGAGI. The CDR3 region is CASSYTGANYGYTF. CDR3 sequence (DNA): TGTGCCAGCAGTTACACAGGAGCTAACTATGGCTACACCTTC.

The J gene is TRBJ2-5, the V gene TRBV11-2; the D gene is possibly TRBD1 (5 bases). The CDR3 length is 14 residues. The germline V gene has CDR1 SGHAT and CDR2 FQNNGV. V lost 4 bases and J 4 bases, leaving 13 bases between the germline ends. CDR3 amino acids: CASSSFRDGETQYF. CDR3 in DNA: TGTGCCAGCAGCTCATTCAGGGATGGAGAGACCCAGTACTTC.

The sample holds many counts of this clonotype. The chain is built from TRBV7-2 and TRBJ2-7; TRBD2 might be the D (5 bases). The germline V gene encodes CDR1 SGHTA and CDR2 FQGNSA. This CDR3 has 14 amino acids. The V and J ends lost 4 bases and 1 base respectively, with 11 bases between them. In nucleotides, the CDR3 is TGTGCCAGCAGCTCCATGACTATTTCCTACGAGCAGTACTTC. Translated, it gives CASSSMTISYEQYF. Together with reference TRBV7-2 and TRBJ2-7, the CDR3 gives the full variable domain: GAGVSQSPSNKVTEKGKDVELRCDPISGHTALYWYRQSLGQGLEFLIYFQGNSAPDKSGLPSDRFSAERTGGSVSTLTIQRTQQEDSAVYLCASSSMTISYEQYFGPGTRLTVT.

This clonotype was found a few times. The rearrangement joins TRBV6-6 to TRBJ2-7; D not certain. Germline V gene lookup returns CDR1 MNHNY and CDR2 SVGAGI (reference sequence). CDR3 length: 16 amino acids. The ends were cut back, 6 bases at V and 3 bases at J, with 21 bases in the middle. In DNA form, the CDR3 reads TGTGCCAGCAGCCAAGCTAAGGGCGCCTTGATCTACGAGCAGTACTTC. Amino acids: CASSQAKGALIYEQYF.

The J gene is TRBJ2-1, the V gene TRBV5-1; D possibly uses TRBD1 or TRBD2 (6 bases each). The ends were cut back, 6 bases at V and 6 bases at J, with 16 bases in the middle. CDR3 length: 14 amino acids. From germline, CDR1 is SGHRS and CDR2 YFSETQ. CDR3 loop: CASNLGGSGNEQFF. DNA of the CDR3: TGCGCCAGCAACTTAGGGGGGTCCGGCAATGAGCAGTTCTTC.

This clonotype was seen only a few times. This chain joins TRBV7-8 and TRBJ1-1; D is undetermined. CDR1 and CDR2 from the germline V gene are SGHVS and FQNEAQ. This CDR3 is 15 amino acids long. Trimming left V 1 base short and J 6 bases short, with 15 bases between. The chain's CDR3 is CASSLEQGSHSEAFF. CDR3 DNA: TGTGCCAGCAGCTTAGAACAAGGCAGTCATTCTGAAGCTTTCTTT. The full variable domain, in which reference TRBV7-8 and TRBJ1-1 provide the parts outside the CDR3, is GAGVSQSPRYKVAKRGQDVALRCDPISGHVSLFWYQQALGQGPEFLTYFQNEAQLDKSGLPSDRFFAERPEGSVSTLKIQRTQQEDSAVYLCASSLEQGSHSEAFFGQGTRLTVV.

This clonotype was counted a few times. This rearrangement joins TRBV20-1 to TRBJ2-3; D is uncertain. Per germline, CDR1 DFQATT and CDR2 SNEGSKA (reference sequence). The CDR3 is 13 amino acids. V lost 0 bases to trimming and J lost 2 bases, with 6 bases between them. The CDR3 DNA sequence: TGCAGTGCTAGAGATCGTGACACAGATACGCAGTATTTT. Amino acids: CSARDRDTDTQYF.

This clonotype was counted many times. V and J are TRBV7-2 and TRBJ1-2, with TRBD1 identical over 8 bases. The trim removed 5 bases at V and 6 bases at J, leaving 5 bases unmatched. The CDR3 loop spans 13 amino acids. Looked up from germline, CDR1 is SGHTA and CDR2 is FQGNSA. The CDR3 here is CASSLDRANGYTF. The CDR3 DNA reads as TGTGCCAGCAGCCTGGACAGGGCGAATGGCTACACCTTC.

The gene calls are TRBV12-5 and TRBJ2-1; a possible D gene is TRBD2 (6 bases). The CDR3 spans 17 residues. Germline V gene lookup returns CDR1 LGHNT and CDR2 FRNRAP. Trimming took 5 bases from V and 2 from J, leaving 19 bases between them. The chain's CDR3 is CASGIHRGGFAYNEQFF. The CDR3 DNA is TGTGCTAGTGGTATCCACCGTGGAGGGTTTGCCTACAATGAGCAGTTCTTC.

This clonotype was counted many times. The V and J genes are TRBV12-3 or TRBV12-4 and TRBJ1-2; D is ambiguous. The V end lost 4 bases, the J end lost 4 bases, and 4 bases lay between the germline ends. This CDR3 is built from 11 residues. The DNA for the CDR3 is TGTGCCAGCAGTTCCCTCTATGGCTACACCTTC. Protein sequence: CASSSLYGYTF.

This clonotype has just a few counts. CDR3 in DNA: TGTGCCAGCATCCCTGAGGGGGGTAACCAATACAATGAGCAGTTCTTC. Its translation is CASIPEGGNQYNEQFF. The V and J genes are TRBV7-9 and TRBJ2-1, with D perhaps matching TRBD1 or TRBD2 (6 bases each). The germline V gene has CDR1 SEHNR and CDR2 FQNEAQ (reference sequence). The CDR3 consists of 16 residues. The ends were cut back, 7 bases at V and 4 bases at J, with 20 bases in the middle.

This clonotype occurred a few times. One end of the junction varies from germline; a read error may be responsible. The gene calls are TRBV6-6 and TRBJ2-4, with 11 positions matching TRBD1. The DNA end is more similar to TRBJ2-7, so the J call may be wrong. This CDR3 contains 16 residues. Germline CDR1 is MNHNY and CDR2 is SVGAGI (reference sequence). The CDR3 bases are TGTGCCGGCAGTTACTCGGGGACAGGGGGAATGGGCGAGCAGTACTTC. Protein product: CAGSYSGTGGMGEQYF.

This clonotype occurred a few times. In nucleotides, the CDR3 is TGTGCCAGCAGTTTGACAGTTACTCCAGATACGCAGTATTTT. Amino acid sequence: CASSLTVTPDTQYF. The chain links TRBV12-3 or TRBV12-4 to TRBJ2-3, with D tentatively TRBD1 (5 bases). The CDR3 spans 14 residues. V shed 3 bases and J shed 4 bases, with 11 bases lying between them.

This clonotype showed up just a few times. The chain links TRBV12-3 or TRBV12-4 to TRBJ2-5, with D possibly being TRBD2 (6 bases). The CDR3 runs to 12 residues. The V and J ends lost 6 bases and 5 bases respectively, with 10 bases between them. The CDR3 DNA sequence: TGTGCCAGCAGGACTAGTTGGGAGACCCAGTACTTC. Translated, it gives CASRTSWETQYF.

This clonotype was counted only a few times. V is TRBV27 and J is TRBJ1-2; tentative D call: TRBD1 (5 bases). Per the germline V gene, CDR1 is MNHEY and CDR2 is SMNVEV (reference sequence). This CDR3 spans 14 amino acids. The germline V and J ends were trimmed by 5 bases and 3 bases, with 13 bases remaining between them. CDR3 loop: CASSPQQGDYGYTF. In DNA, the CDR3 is TGTGCCAGCAGTCCCCAGCAAGGGGACTATGGCTACACCTTC.

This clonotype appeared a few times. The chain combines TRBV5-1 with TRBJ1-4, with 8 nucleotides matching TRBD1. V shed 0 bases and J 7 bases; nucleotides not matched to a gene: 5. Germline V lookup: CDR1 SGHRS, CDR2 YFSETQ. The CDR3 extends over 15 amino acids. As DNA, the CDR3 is TGCGCCAGCAGCTTGGGGACAGGGAGGGCTGAAAAACTGTTTTTT. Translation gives CASSLGTGRAEKLFF.

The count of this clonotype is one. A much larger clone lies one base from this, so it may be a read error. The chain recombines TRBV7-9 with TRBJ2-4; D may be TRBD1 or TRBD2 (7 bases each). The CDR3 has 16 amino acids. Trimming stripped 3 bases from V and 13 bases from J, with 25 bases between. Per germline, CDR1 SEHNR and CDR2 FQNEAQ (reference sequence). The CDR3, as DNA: TGTGCCAGCAGCTTTAAGTCAACAGGGGACTACAATGAGCAGTACTTC. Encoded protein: CASSFKSTGDYNEQYF.